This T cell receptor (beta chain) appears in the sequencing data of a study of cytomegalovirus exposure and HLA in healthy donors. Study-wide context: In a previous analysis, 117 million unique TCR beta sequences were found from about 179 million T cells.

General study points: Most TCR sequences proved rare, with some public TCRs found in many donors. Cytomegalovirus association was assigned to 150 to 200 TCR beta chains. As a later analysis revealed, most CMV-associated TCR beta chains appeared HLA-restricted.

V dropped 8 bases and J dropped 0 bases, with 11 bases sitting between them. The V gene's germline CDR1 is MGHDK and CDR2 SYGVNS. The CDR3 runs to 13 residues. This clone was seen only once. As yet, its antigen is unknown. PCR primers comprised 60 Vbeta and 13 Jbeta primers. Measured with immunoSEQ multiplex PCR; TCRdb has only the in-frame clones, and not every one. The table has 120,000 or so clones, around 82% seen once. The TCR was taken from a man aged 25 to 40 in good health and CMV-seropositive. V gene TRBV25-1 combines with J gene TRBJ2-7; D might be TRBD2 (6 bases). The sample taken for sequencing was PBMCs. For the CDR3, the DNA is TGTGCCAGCGGTGGGAGGCTCTCCTACGAGCAGTACTTC. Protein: CASGGRLSYEQYF.